A selection of T cell receptor beta chains follows, all from one sample in a study of blood T cell repertoires in COVID-19. Generated by immunoSEQ multiplex PCR, the TCRdb table keeps only in-frame clones and is missing some. This sample yields a few hundred thousand clones, of which roughly 90% are seen a single time; just over 0.85% belongs to the top ten. Sequenced: PBMCs or T cells enriched from blood (not recorded which). Every receptor here comes from a woman in her thirties or forties who had been exposed to COVID-19. CDR3s leave out the opening cysteine and the closing phenylalanine or tryptophan. Only part of the rows carry a size: once, few, many, or a class if the clone is expanded.

j_gene,abundance,v_gene,CDR3aa
TRBJ1-1,NA,TRBV27,ASSLSKRMNTEAF
TRBJ2-5,NA,TRBV2,ASSGWEGETQY
TRBJ2-1,NA,TRBV18,ASSGDFSSYNEQF
TRBJ1-1,NA,TRBV30,AWSGTDYGWTEAF
TRBJ1-2,once,TRBV19,ASRSTGGDYGYT
TRBJ2-2,NA,TRBV7-9,ASSPWTGPTGELF
TRBJ1-1,NA,TRBV5-4,ASSWDRRANTEAF
TRBJ2-7,NA,TRBV19,ASSLDRGATYEQY
TRBJ1-1,NA,TRBV5-4,ASSRDRALVQNTEAF
TRBJ2-5,few,TRBV23-1,ASSQSFHGTGQETQY
TRBJ1-1,NA,TRBV2,ASSNRGLNTEAF
TRBJ2-2,NA,TRBV2,ASQLKNTGELF
TRBJ1-5,NA,TRBV3-1/TRBV3-2,ASSQRSGREQPQH
TRBJ1-4,NA,TRBV27,ASSRTGGHEKLF
TRBJ1-1,NA,TRBV9,ASSPPRGGSTEAF
TRBJ2-5,NA,TRBV7-3,ASSLSAQGGRLVETQY
TRBJ1-2,NA,TRBV6-1,ASSPGQAGT
TRBJ2-1,NA,TRBV11-2,ASSKISLAGGMNEQF
TRBJ1-1,NA,TRBV30,AWRLNPGQGRTEAF
TRBJ2-2,NA,TRBV18,ASSPLNAGELF
TRBJ1-1,once,TRBV6-5,ASIFMGGGNTEAF
TRBJ2-5,once,TRBV4-3,ASSQERDRGGETQY
TRBJ1-5,NA,TRBV19,ASSWQQGYQPQH
TRBJ2-4,NA,TRBV9,ASSVGDRDIQY
TRBJ2-7,NA,TRBV13,ASSSTIFSYEQY
TRBJ2-2,NA,TRBV30,AWSELEFTGELF
TRBJ1-1,NA,TRBV18,ASYARQGATEAF
TRBJ2-1,few,TRBV14,ASSRPSTGLDEQF
TRBJ1-4,once,TRBV12-3/TRBV12-4,ASGRKTNEKLF
TRBJ2-7,NA,TRBV27,ASSLRTGPYEQY
TRBJ2-1,NA,TRBV29-1,SVVRASGLEQF
TRBJ2-2,NA,TRBV30,AWTGTANTGELF
TRBJ2-7,NA,TRBV2,ASTHPGLAGNYEQY
TRBJ1-2,NA,TRBV24-1,ATGQGRGYT
TRBJ1-1,NA,TRBV5-4,ASTVVPGGEAF
TRBJ1-2,once,TRBV30,ADESATGGYT
TRBJ2-7,NA,TRBV5-8,ASSLDLYEQY
TRBJ1-2,NA,TRBV19,ASSLGSNGYT
TRBJ2-1,NA,TRBV29-1,SVVPFGGAYEQF
TRBJ2-3,NA,TRBV7-9,ASSLIQAQY
TRBJ1-6,NA,TRBV6-4,ASRAGYNSPLH
TRBJ1-1,NA,TRBV7-2,ASSLEGSVTEAF
TRBJ2-1,NA,TRBV7-2,ASRPTSRASYNEQF
TRBJ1-1,NA,TRBV27,ASSLRTGRNTEAF